The clone carrying this T cell receptor beta chain occurred a few times. The sample originates from a study of early T cells in non-severe SARS-CoV-2 infection. As for the study in general: Sequenced material consisted of bulk RNA (from unsorted whole blood), and chains were unpaired.

Trimming pared 10 bases from V and 0 bases from J, leaving 12 bases between. Germline lookup yields CDR1 MNHEY and CDR2 SVGAGI. The CDR3 consists of 13 residues. Unique molecular identifiers were attached to individual cDNA molecules. TCRdb re-called the 5' RACE reads with MiXCR, one entry per CDR3 protein. The sample has tens of thousands of distinct CDR3 sequences, around an eighth seen once. The material sequenced was whole blood. The V call is TRBV6-5, the J call TRBJ1-1, with a possible D match to TRBD1 (5 bases). This receptor was identified in an adult who was a healthcare worker with PCR-confirmed SARS-CoV-2 infection or an uninfected control (not recorded which). The CDR3 region has the DNA TGTGCCACCTTACGGGGCATGAACACTGAAGCTTTCTTT. It yields the protein CATLRGMNTEAFF.